This entry lists 26 T cell receptor beta chains sequenced from one sample in a study of early T cells in non-severe SARS-CoV-2 infection. One entry per CDR3 protein, called by TCRdb with MiXCR from the 5' RACE reads. This sample has 45,000 to 55,000 distinct CDR3 sequences; about 9.9% occur once, and the top ten carry roughly 10%. Sequencing input: whole blood. These receptors all come from an adult who was a healthcare worker with PCR-confirmed SARS-CoV-2 infection or an uninfected control (not recorded which).

This clonotype was detected only a few times. The V gene is TRBV12-3 or TRBV12-4, the J gene TRBJ2-1; 9 positions match TRBD1. This CDR3 has 15 residues. V gave up 1 base and J gave up 7 bases; unmatched junction bases: 5. The CDR3 loop reads CASSLGDRVSNEQFF. CDR3 bases: TGTGCCAGCAGTTTAGGGGACAGGGTTTCAAATGAGCAGTTCTTC.

V is TRBV25-1 and J is TRBJ2-5; D unclear. Trimming removed 8 bases from V and 1 base from J, with 14 bases in between. The CDR3 runs 14 residues. CDR1 MGHDK and CDR2 SYGVNS come from the germline V gene. This CDR3 reads CASPPSSLQETQYF. For the CDR3, the DNA is TGTGCCAGCCCTCCGTCGAGCCTCCAAGAGACCCAGTACTTC.

This clonotype was seen ten or more times. V gene TRBV10-3 combines with J gene TRBJ1-1; TRBD1 agrees at 9 bases. The CDR3 loop spans 12 amino acids. The germline CDR1 and CDR2 sequences are ENHRY and SYGVKD. V trimming: 4 bases; J trimming: 7 bases; junction bases outside the gene matches: 1. CDR3 sequence: CAISGQGDEAFF. CDR3 DNA sequence: TGTGCCATCAGTGGACAGGGGGATGAAGCTTTCTTT.

CDR3 nucleotide sequence: TGTGCCAGCAGCCCCTGGACTAGCGGGGGGGCGGAGACCCAGTACTTC. Residues: CASSPWTSGGAETQYF. This rearrangement joins TRBV3-1 to TRBJ2-5, with 15 bases identical to TRBD2. The CDR3 has 16 residues. V trimming: 4 bases; J trimming: 5 bases; junction bases outside the gene matches: 5. The V gene's germline CDR1 is LGHDT and CDR2 YNNKEL (reference sequence).

This clonotype has just a few counts. This chain joins TRBV30 and TRBJ2-3; D possibly corresponds to TRBD2 (5 bases). From germline, CDR1 is GTSNPN and CDR2 SVGIG (reference sequence). This CDR3 is 17 amino acids long. V dropped 1 base and J dropped 8 bases, with 25 bases sitting between them. CDR3 bases: TGTGCCTGGAGTGCCTTCTGGTCCGAGGGATATGTGGGTACGCAGTATTTT. It translates to CAWSAFWSEGYVGTQYF.

This clonotype was counted a few times. The V call is TRBV5-1, the J call TRBJ2-1, with D possibly being TRBD2 (6 bases). The V end lost 6 bases, the J end lost 3 bases, and 10 bases lay between the germline ends. The germline CDR1 and CDR2 sequences are SGHRS and YFSETQ. The CDR3 spans 13 residues. The CDR3 protein is CASTLGLYNEQFF. CDR3 DNA sequence: TGCGCCAGCACCCTGGGACTCTACAATGAGCAGTTCTTC.

This sequence joins TRBV27 and TRBJ2-2; 7 positions match TRBD2. This CDR3 is 15 amino acids long. The germline CDR1 and CDR2 sequences are MNHEY and SMNVEV (reference sequence). V was pared by 6 bases and J by 4 bases, with 8 bases of the junction left unmatched. CDR3 loop: CASREAGRRTGELFF. The CDR3 DNA follows: TGTGCCAGCAGGGAAGCGGGGAGGCGCACCGGGGAGCTGTTTTTT.

The V gene is TRBV28, the J gene TRBJ1-2; 7 bases fit TRBD1. V shed 9 bases and J 3 bases; nucleotides not matched to a gene: 7. Germline V gene sequence: CDR1 MDHEN, CDR2 SYDVKM. This CDR3 has 13 residues. Here the CDR3 DNA reads TGTGCCAGTCAACCGGGACAGTACTATGGCTACACCTTC. It is translated as CASQPGQYYGYTF.

This clonotype was counted a few times. The chain employs TRBV20-1 and TRBJ2-4; a weak D match, TRBD1 (6 bases). The V gene lost 6 bases and the J gene lost 0 bases, with 15 bases spanning the gap. Germline V gene data show CDR1 as DFQATT and CDR2 as SNEGSKA (reference sequence). CDR3 length equals 15 residues. The CDR3 protein is CSAQPGQLAKNIQYF. The CDR3 DNA follows: TGCAGTGCCCAACCGGGACAACTAGCCAAAAACATTCAGTACTTC.

V is TRBV28 and J is TRBJ2-6, with D hard to call. CDR3 length: 13 amino acids. Germline loops: CDR1 MDHEN, CDR2 SYDVKM. Trimming removed 6 bases from V and 6 bases from J, with 9 bases in between. DNA for the CDR3: TGTGCCAGCAGCCGGCCTGCGGCCAACGTCCTGACTTTC. This sequence encodes CASSRPAANVLTF.

The V gene is TRBV6-1, the J gene TRBJ1-3, with TRBD1 as a possible D gene (6 bases). V lost 5 bases, J lost 5 bases, and 10 bases lay in between. The CDR3 extends over 13 amino acids. Germline V gene sequence: CDR1 MNHNS, CDR2 SASEGT. Here the CDR3 DNA reads TGTGCCAGCAGTCGGGACAACCGAAACACCATATATTTT. This encodes CASSRDNRNTIYF.

J is TRBJ2-7 and V is TRBV20-1; 9 positions match TRBD1. The CDR3 has 13 amino acids. V was pared by 5 bases and J by 1 base, with 3 bases of the junction left unmatched. The germline V gene encodes CDR1 DFQATT and CDR2 SNEGSKA (reference sequence). The CDR3 loop is CSAGTGRSYEQYF. In DNA, the CDR3 is TGCAGTGCTGGGACAGGGAGGTCCTACGAGCAGTACTTC.

This clonotype has at least ten counts. The V and J genes are TRBV2 and TRBJ1-5; 7 bases line up with TRBD1. This CDR3 has 13 residues. The germline gives CDR1 SNHLY, CDR2 FYNNEI. The J segment lost 3 bases and the V segment lost 9 bases, leaving 5 bases of the junction unmatched. The chain's CDR3 is CASGQDHNQPQHF. CDR3 nucleotides: TGTGCCAGTGGACAGGACCACAATCAGCCCCAGCATTTT.

The rearrangement links TRBV3-1 to TRBJ1-6; TRBD1 is a possible D gene (6 bases). The CDR3 spans 17 residues. V lost 1 base, J lost 10 bases, and 20 bases lay in between. The germline gives CDR1 LGHDT, CDR2 YNNKEL (reference sequence). CDR3 loop: CASSQGRFGRGGSPLHF. The CDR3 bases are TGTGCCAGCAGCCAAGGCAGGTTTGGCAGGGGAGGATCACCCCTCCACTTT.

This clonotype was found a few times. The rearrangement links TRBV20-1 to TRBJ2-5; 9 bases match TRBD2. This CDR3 has 15 residues. V shed 4 bases and J 4 bases; nucleotides not matched to a gene: 10. Germline V lookup: CDR1 DFQATT, CDR2 SNEGSKA (reference sequence). Here the CDR3 DNA reads TGCAGTGCTACCGGTAGCGGGAGAGGACCAGAGACCCAGTACTTC. Residues: CSATGSGRGPETQYF.

The chain employs TRBV20-1 and TRBJ2-3, with 8 bases identical to TRBD2. V gave up 1 base and J gave up 0 bases; unmatched junction bases: 0. Germline loops: CDR1 DFQATT, CDR2 SNEGSKA (reference sequence). The length of the CDR3 is 14 residues. In DNA, the CDR3 is TGCAGTGCTAGAGTAGCGGGGAGCACAGATACGCAGTATTTT. It yields the protein CSARVAGSTDTQYF.

The V gene is TRBV7-2, the J gene TRBJ2-1, with D perhaps TRBD1 (6 bases). The CDR3 has 16 residues. V lost 5 bases, J lost 0 bases, and 14 bases lay in between. Germline-derived CDR1 and CDR2 are SGHTA and FQGNSA. The chain's CDR3 is CASSTTGSSSYNEQFF. The CDR3 bases are TGTGCCAGCAGCACGACAGGATCCTCCTCCTACAATGAGCAGTTCTTC.

The V gene is TRBV7-9, the J gene TRBJ1-5; D ambiguous. The CDR3 totals 12 residues. The V end was cut by 11 bases, the J end by 0 bases, with 8 bases between. CDR1 and CDR2 (germline): SEHNR, FQNEAQ (reference sequence). CDR3 in DNA: TGTGCCGTAGAAATTAGCAATCAGCCCCAGCATTTT. Translating it yields CAVEISNQPQHF.

This clonotype was seen a few times. V gene TRBV28 combines with J gene TRBJ2-7; D might be TRBD1 (6 bases). The CDR3 consists of 12 residues. Germline V gives CDR1 MDHEN, CDR2 SYDVKM. Trimming took 2 bases from V and 11 from J, leaving 13 bases between them. CDR3 DNA: TGTGCCAGCAGTTTAACAGGGCAGTCGGAGTACTTC. Amino acids: CASSLTGQSEYF. Full variable domain (outside the CDR3, taken from reference TRBV28 and TRBJ2-7): DVKVTQSSRYLVKRTGEKVFLECVQDMDHENMFWYRQDPGLGLRLIYFSYDVKMKEKGDIPEGYSVSREKKERFSLILESASTNQTSMYLCASSLTGQSEYFGPGTRLTVT.

The sample holds many counts of this clonotype. V gene TRBV20-1 combines with J gene TRBJ2-7; the match to TRBD1 covers 7 bases. CDR3 length equals 12 residues. Trimming took 4 bases from V and 6 from J; bases not matched to a gene: 6. Germline V lookup: CDR1 DFQATT, CDR2 SNEGSKA (reference sequence). CDR3 sequence reads: CSATRQGAEQYF. CDR3 coding DNA: TGCAGTGCTACACGACAGGGCGCCGAGCAGTACTTC.

Ten or more counts support this clonotype. J is TRBJ2-3 and V is TRBV7-2, with D maybe TRBD1 (6 bases). With 0 bases removed from V and 9 bases from J, the gap between germline ends came to 10 bases. CDR1 and CDR2 (germline): SGHTA, FQGNSA. The CDR3 is made up of 13 amino acids. As DNA, the CDR3 is TGTGCCAGCAGCTTAGCACAGGGCAACACGCAGTATTTT. Translation: CASSLAQGNTQYF.

CDR3 sequence reads: CSARATGRGTEAFF. The DNA of the CDR3 is TGCAGTGCTAGGGCCACAGGGAGGGGGACTGAAGCTTTCTTT. V is TRBV20-1 and J is TRBJ1-1, with TRBD1 as a possible D gene (6 bases). The ends were cut back, 3 bases at V and 5 bases at J, with 16 bases in the middle. CDR3 length equals 14 residues. Germline values: CDR1 DFQATT, CDR2 SNEGSKA (reference sequence).

This clonotype rates as medium-sized. V gene TRBV7-2 combines with J gene TRBJ2-4, with D perhaps TRBD1 (5 bases). This CDR3 contains 17 residues. Germline lookup yields CDR1 SGHTA and CDR2 FQGNSA. V shed 5 bases and J shed 0 bases, with 17 bases lying between them. The CDR3 sequence: CASSPFLAGQAKNIQYF. Written as DNA, the CDR3 is TGTGCCAGCAGCCCGTTCCTGGCAGGGCAAGCCAAAAACATTCAGTACTTC.

The chain joins TRBV20-1 to TRBJ2-7; 10 bases fit TRBD1. The CDR3 has 12 residues. V was pared by 8 bases and J by 2 bases, with 3 bases of the junction left unmatched. Germline CDR1 and CDR2: DFQATT and SNEGSKA (reference sequence). CDR3 protein: CSPGQGTYEQYF. As DNA, the CDR3 is TGCAGTCCGGGACAGGGGACCTACGAGCAGTACTTC.

This clonotype was seen at least ten times. This chain uses TRBV28 with TRBJ1-2; no clear D. The ends were cut back, 2 bases at V and 3 bases at J, with 4 bases in the middle. The CDR3 is 12 amino acids. The germline V gene encodes CDR1 MDHEN and CDR2 SYDVKM. CDR3 region: CASSLRHYGYTF. CDR3 DNA sequence: TGTGCCAGCAGTTTAAGGCACTATGGCTACACCTTC.

On this clonotype: A read error is possible here, since a much larger clone lies one base away. The gene calls are TRBV11-2 and TRBJ2-6; D gene ambiguous. This CDR3 spans 17 amino acids. Germline V gene sequence: CDR1 SGHAT, CDR2 FQNNGV. DNA of the CDR3: TGTGCCAGCGGCTTAATGGCAGCTAACTCTGGGGCCAACGTCCTGACTTTC. Its protein product is CASGLMAANSGANVLTF.